Below are 25 T cell receptor beta chains sequenced from a single sample in a study of read filtering for tumor transcriptome and immune sequencing. Molecular barcoded adaptors covering alpha/delta and beta/gamma chains were used on about 0.4 ug RNA. TCRdb called the reads again in MiXCR, with one record for every CDR3 protein. The sample includes over 55,000 distinct CDR3 sequences, over 11% of them seen just once. Source material: a population of CD138-negative cells sorted from bone marrow. The receptors originated from a donor at least 40 years old with multiple myeloma.

The chain couples TRBV29-1 to TRBJ1-2, with 7 bases lining up with TRBD1. The germline CDR1 and CDR2 sequences are SQVTM and ANQGSEA. The length of the CDR3 is 12 residues. Trimming cost V 7 bases and J 6 bases; bases outside gene matches: 8. DNA for the CDR3: TGCAGCGGCGGCTGGGACAGCAATGGCTACACCTTC. Amino acid sequence: CSGGWDSNGYTF.

This clonotype occurred many times. This chain connects TRBV6-1 to TRBJ2-4, with D hard to call. Per germline, CDR1 MNHNS and CDR2 SASEGT. CDR3 length: 14 amino acids. V was trimmed by 3 bases and J by 1 base, leaving 7 bases between them. In DNA form, the CDR3 reads TGTGCCAGCAGTGAGGCGGAGGCCAAAAACATTCAGTACTTC. This codes for CASSEAEAKNIQYF.

This clonotype appeared many times. V and J are TRBV18 and TRBJ1-1; D gene ambiguous. CDR1 is KGHSH, CDR2 LQKENI, per germline. The CDR3 spans 14 residues. V lost 0 bases and J lost 1, with 6 bases in between. The CDR3 reads CASSPPGRNTEAFF. The CDR3 coding sequence is TGTGCCAGCTCACCACCGGGCAGGAACACTGAAGCTTTCTTT.

The chain links TRBV29-1 to TRBJ2-3, with D perhaps TRBD1 (6 bases). The V gene lost 7 bases and the J gene lost 4 bases, with 12 bases spanning the gap. The CDR3 has 12 amino acids. Germline loops: CDR1 SQVTM, CDR2 ANQGSEA. The CDR3 bases are TGCAGCGGCAAACCAGGGGCAGATACGCAGTATTTT. Translated: CSGKPGADTQYF.

Details on this clonotype: The missing conserved phenylalanine or tryptophan at the end of this CDR3 makes a read error likely. The limits of the CDR3 on the DNA are not certain, so only TCRdb's listed CDR3 is given. The rearrangement joins TRBV3-1 to TRBJ2-1; TRBD2 is the table's D call, not checked against the DNA. Both ends counted, the CDR3 spans 14 residues. Germline loops: CDR1 LGHDT, CDR2 YNNKEL (reference sequence). The CDR3 spells CASSPPGTSGRKVC.

This clonotype was seen many times. The gene calls are TRBV4-1 and TRBJ2-4; 13 nucleotides match TRBD2. Trimming took 0 bases from V and 1 from J; bases not matched to a gene: 9. Germline V gene lookup returns CDR1 MGHRA and CDR2 YSYEKL. The CDR3 contains 20 residues. This CDR3 reads CASSQDATSGRIGAKNIQYF. DNA for the CDR3: TGCGCCAGCAGCCAAGACGCGACTAGCGGGAGGATTGGGGCCAAAAACATTCAGTACTTC.

This clonotype came up many times. V usage is TRBV7-9 and J usage is TRBJ2-7, with 12 bases identical to TRBD2. Trimming at V came to 1 base and at J to 2 bases, leaving 3 bases not matched to a gene. The germline V gene has CDR1 SEHNR and CDR2 FQNEAQ (reference sequence). The CDR3 has 16 residues. The CDR3 DNA reads as TGTGCCAGCAGCTTAGGGGGACTAGCGGGTACCTACGAGCAGTACTTC. It is translated as CASSLGGLAGTYEQYF.

This clonotype was recorded many times. The rearrangement uses TRBV7-9 and TRBJ2-7, with TRBD2 as a possible D gene (5 bases). Trimming stripped 5 bases from V and 3 bases from J, with 14 bases between. From germline, CDR1 is SEHNR and CDR2 FQNEAQ (reference sequence). The CDR3 contains 14 residues. Here the CDR3 DNA reads TGTGCCAGCAGCCCCCCTTCGGGGAACTACGAGCAGTACTTC. Translation gives CASSPPSGNYEQYF.

This clonotype has ten or more counts. This chain connects TRBV21-1 to TRBJ1-5. TRBV21-1 is listed as a pseudogene. This CDR3 spans 18 amino acids. The CDR3, as DNA: TGTGCCAGCAGCAAGCGGTCGGCCGGCCCAAATCACTTCGCGCCCCAGCATTTT. Amino acid sequence: CASSKRSAGPNHFAPQHF.

In regard to this clonotype: This may arise from a read error, as a much more abundant clone is one base away. The V gene is TRBV24-1, the J gene TRBJ2-3; D unresolved. The CDR3 consists of 13 residues. Germline assignment: CDR1 KGHDR and CDR2 SFDVKD. The CDR3 nucleotides are TGTGCCACCAGTGAATGGGGTTCAGATGCGCAGTATTTT. Encoded protein: CATSEWGSDAQYF.

In this sample, this clonotype turned up many times. This sequence joins TRBV7-3 and TRBJ1-1; 7 bases align to TRBD1. There are 13 residues in the CDR3. J lost 6 bases, V lost 5 bases, and 6 bases had no gene match. Germline assignment: CDR1 SGHTA and CDR2 FQGTGA. Here the CDR3 reads CASSPTGQAEAFF. The CDR3, as DNA: TGTGCCAGCAGCCCTACAGGACAGGCTGAAGCTTTCTTT.

The genes are TRBV29-1 and TRBJ2-7; TRBD1 agrees at 12 bases. Germline CDR1 SQVTM, CDR2 ANQGSEA. J was trimmed by 6 bases and V by 7 bases; bases with no gene match: 4. CDR3 length: 12 amino acids. CDR3 in DNA: TGCAGCGCCGGGACAGGGGGCGGCGAGCAGTACTTC. Translation gives CSAGTGGGEQYF.

This clonotype was recorded at least ten times. The rearrangement uses TRBV5-5 and TRBJ1-1, with a possible D match to TRBD1 (5 bases). This CDR3 has 15 amino acids. Germline-derived CDR1 and CDR2 are SGHKS and YYEKEE (reference sequence). V was shortened by 4 bases and J by 0 bases, with 13 bases between the two germline ends. The CDR3 DNA reads as TGTGCCAGCAGCCCCGGGGCAGGGATGAACACTGAAGCTTTCTTT. The encoded protein is CASSPGAGMNTEAFF.

In the case of this clonotype: A read error may be the cause here, since a much bigger clone is one base away. The chain has TRBV28 and TRBJ2-3, with D unclear. This CDR3 spans 11 amino acids. Germline CDR1 MDHEN, CDR2 SYDVKM. The CDR3 spells CASGFSYTQYF. The CDR3 DNA follows: TGTGCCAGCGGTTTCTCCTATACGCAGTATTTT.

This clonotype was counted ten times or more. This chain connects TRBV27 to TRBJ2-1; D is uncertain. V lost 4 bases and J 10 bases, leaving 11 bases between the germline ends. Germline V gene sequence: CDR1 MNHEY, CDR2 SMNVEV (reference sequence). The CDR3 contains 12 residues. The CDR3 coding sequence is TGTGCCAGCAGTTCGCCCCCGACAGAGCAGTTCTTC. It translates to CASSSPPTEQFF.

Concerning this clonotype itself: A much larger clone lies one base from this, so it may be a read error. The chain recombines TRBV7-9 with TRBJ2-6; 7 nucleotides line up with TRBD2. V lost 6 bases, J lost 2 bases, and 13 bases stayed unmatched. Germline V CDR1 and CDR2: SEHNR, FQNEAQ (reference sequence). CDR3 size: 18 residues. CDR3 region: CASRGGGLTGAGANVLTF. Written as DNA, the CDR3 is TGTGCCAGCAGAGGCGGGGGACTAACGGGAGCTGGGGCCAACGTCCTGACTTTC.

A note on this clonotype: This may come from a read error, since a much larger clone is one base off. V usage is TRBV5-5 and J usage is TRBJ2-4; the D gene is possibly TRBD1 (5 bases). Trimming shortened V by 0 bases and J by 3 bases, and 16 bases separated the two germline ends. Germline assignment: CDR1 SGHKS and CDR2 YYEKEE (reference sequence). This CDR3 is built from 17 residues. CDR3 protein: CASSLDPGLLVKNIQYF. The CDR3 DNA sequence: TGTGCCAGCAGCTTGGACCCAGGGCTCTTAGTCAAAAACATTCAGTACTTC.

This clonotype has a handful of counts. The J gene is TRBJ2-5, the V gene TRBV30; D is undetermined. Trimming removed 5 bases from V and 4 bases from J, with 11 bases in between. Germline V lookup: CDR1 GTSNPN, CDR2 SVGIG (reference sequence). This CDR3 spans 12 amino acids. The DNA of the CDR3 is TGTGCCTGGGATACCAGAGGAGAGACCCAGTACTTC. This codes for CAWDTRGETQYF.

This clonotype was counted many times. This rearrangement joins TRBV5-1 to TRBJ1-1, with D possibly being TRBD1 (5 bases). Trimming pared 0 bases from V and 0 bases from J, leaving 6 bases between. Per the germline V gene, CDR1 is SGHRS and CDR2 is YFSETQ. The CDR3 covers 14 residues. Here the CDR3 reads CASSLEGLNTEAFF. The DNA of the CDR3 is TGCGCCAGCAGCTTGGAGGGGTTGAACACTGAAGCTTTCTTT. The variable domain in full, with the rest retrieved from reference TRBV5-1 and TRBJ1-1, is KAGVTQTPRYLIKTRGQQVTLSCSPISGHRSVSWYQQTPGQGLQFLFEYFSETQRNKGNFPGRFSGRQFSNSRSEMNVSTLELGDSALYLCASSLEGLNTEAFFGQGTRLTVV.

Ten or more counts support this clonotype. V gene TRBV20-1 combines with J gene TRBJ2-1; D uncertain. This CDR3 comprises 11 residues. Germline CDR1 DFQATT, CDR2 SNEGSKA (reference sequence). Trimming pared 6 bases from V and 3 bases from J, leaving 6 bases between. CDR3 coding DNA: TGCAGTGCCCCCCACTACAATGAGCAGTTCTTC. It encodes CSAPHYNEQFF.

A note on this clonotype: One junction end does not reproduce the germline sequence, and a read error may be involved. The chain carries TRBV24-1 and TRBJ2-4, with D perhaps TRBD2 (5 bases). The CDR3 is 17 amino acids. The germline V gene encodes CDR1 KGHDR and CDR2 SFDVKD. Here the CDR3 DNA reads TGTGCCACCAGTGATACGCGAACTAGTGGGGTACAAAACATTCGGTACTTC. Translating gives CATSDTRTSGVQNIRYF.

At least ten counts were recorded for this clonotype. The chain employs TRBV10-3 and TRBJ1-2; D gene unclear. Germline V gene sequence: CDR1 ENHRY, CDR2 SYGVKD. V was cut by 3 bases and J by 3 bases, with 11 bases left in between. The CDR3 is 14 amino acids. CDR3 bases: TGTGCCATCAGTGACCCCAAGCATCACTATGGCTACACCTTC. Protein sequence: CAISDPKHHYGYTF.

This clonotype was picked up many times. The gene calls are TRBV29-1 and TRBJ1-4, with no clear D. The V and J ends lost 6 bases and 14 bases respectively, with 25 bases between them. Germline V gene data show CDR1 as SQVTM and CDR2 as ANQGSEA. The CDR3 runs 14 residues. DNA of the CDR3: TGCAGCGTGGAGCCTCCTGGGGTGGATGGGGTCCTGTTTTTT. Protein product: CSVEPPGVDGVLFF.

This clonotype appeared many times. The chain links TRBV29-1 to TRBJ2-6; the D is unclear. Between the trimmed V and J ends, which lost 2 bases and 0 bases, there was a span of 8 bases. The CDR3 consists of 15 residues. Per the germline V gene, CDR1 is SQVTM and CDR2 is ANQGSEA. DNA of the CDR3: TGCAGCGTTGAACTCCAGGACTCTGGGGCCAACGTCCTGACTTTC. This codes for CSVELQDSGANVLTF.

This clonotype was observed many times. DNA for the CDR3: TGCAGCGCTCTCAGGGAAAACACTGAAGCTTTCTTT. Translating it yields CSALRENTEAFF. The rearrangement uses TRBV29-1 and TRBJ1-1; D is possibly TRBD1 (5 bases). The V gene lost 7 bases and the J gene lost 2 bases, with 11 bases spanning the gap. This CDR3 comprises 12 residues. Germline V gives CDR1 SQVTM, CDR2 ANQGSEA.